The 5 T cell receptor beta chains listed next were all sequenced from one sample in a study of early T cells in non-severe SARS-CoV-2 infection. TCRdb itself ran the 5' RACE reads through MiXCR, one entry per CDR3 protein. The data contain about 22,000 distinct CDR3 sequences, approximately 5% of them singletons. The sample was whole blood. These receptors were collected from an adult who was a healthcare worker with PCR-confirmed SARS-CoV-2 infection or an uninfected control (not recorded which).

This clonotype has a count of ten or more. This rearrangement joins TRBV6-6 to TRBJ2-1; 8 nucleotides match TRBD2. The germline CDR1 and CDR2 sequences are MNHNY and SVGAGI (reference sequence). The CDR3 is 17 amino acids. Germline trimming cut 0 bases from V and 5 bases from J; bases unmatched to any gene: 9. The CDR3 bases are TGTGCCAGCAGTTACTCGGGTAGCGGGGCCATCCACAATGAGCAGTTCTTC. It codes for CASSYSGSGAIHNEQFF.

The chain couples TRBV12-3 or TRBV12-4 to TRBJ2-5; D is possibly TRBD1 or TRBD2 (6 bases each). The V end lost 6 bases, the J end lost 5 bases, and 13 bases lay between the germline ends. The CDR3 has 13 residues. The CDR3 sequence: CASSQRGAETQYF. Written as DNA, the CDR3 is TGTGCCAGCAGCCAAAGGGGGGCCGAGACCCAGTACTTC.

Ten or more counts support this clonotype. This rearrangement joins TRBV11-2 to TRBJ2-7, with D uncertain. The CDR3 has 12 amino acids. Germline V gives CDR1 SGHAT, CDR2 FQNNGV. Between the trimmed V and J ends, which lost 3 bases and 3 bases, there was a span of 6 bases. The CDR3 DNA reads TGTGCCAGCAGCTTGGACGGCTACGAGCAGTACTTC. Translated, it gives CASSLDGYEQYF.

This clonotype was seen more than once but under ten times. This chain's CDR3 is CASSYPPDRGQGKLFF. Here the CDR3 DNA reads TGTGCCAGCAGTTACCCGCCCGACAGGGGGCAGGGAAAACTGTTTTTT. V usage is TRBV6-6 and J usage is TRBJ1-4, with 10 bases fitting TRBD1. The germline V gene encodes CDR1 MNHNY and CDR2 SVGAGI (reference sequence). The V gene end was trimmed by 2 bases and the J gene end by 10 bases; junction bases not matched to a gene: 10. This CDR3 comprises 16 residues.

This clonotype has at least ten counts. The V and J genes are TRBV12-3 or TRBV12-4 and TRBJ1-5; D is ambiguous. The CDR3 is made up of 12 amino acids. V lost 2 bases to trimming and J lost 5 bases, with 4 bases between them. The CDR3 DNA reads TGTGCCAGCAGTTTACTGGATCAGCCCCAGCATTTT. Translated: CASSLLDQPQHF.